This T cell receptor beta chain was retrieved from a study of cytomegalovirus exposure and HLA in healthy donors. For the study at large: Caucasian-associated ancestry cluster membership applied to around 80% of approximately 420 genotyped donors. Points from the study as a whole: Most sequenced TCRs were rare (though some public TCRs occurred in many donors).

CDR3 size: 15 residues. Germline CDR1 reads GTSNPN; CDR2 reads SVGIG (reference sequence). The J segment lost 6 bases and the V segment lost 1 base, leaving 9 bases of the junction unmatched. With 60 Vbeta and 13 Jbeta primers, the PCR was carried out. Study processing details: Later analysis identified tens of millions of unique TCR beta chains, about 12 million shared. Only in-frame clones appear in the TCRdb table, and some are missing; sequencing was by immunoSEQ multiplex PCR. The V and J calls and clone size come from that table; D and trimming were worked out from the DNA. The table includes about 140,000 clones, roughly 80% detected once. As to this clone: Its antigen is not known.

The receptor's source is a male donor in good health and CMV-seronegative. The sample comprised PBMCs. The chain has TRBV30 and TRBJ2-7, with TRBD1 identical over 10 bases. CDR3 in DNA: TGTGCCTGGAGTGCGGGGGACAGGGGAGTAGGCGAGCAGTACTTC. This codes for CAWSAGDRGVGEQYF.